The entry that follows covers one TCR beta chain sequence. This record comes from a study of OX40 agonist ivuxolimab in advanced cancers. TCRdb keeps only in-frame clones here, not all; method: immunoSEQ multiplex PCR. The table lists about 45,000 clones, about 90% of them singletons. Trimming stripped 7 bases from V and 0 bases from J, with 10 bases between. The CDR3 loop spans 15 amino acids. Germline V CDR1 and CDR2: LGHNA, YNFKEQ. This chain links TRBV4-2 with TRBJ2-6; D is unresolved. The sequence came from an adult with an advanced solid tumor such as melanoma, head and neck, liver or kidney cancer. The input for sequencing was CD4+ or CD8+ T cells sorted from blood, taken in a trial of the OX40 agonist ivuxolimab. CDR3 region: CASTQAGSGANVLTF. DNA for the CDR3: TGTGCCAGCACCCAGGCCGGCTCTGGGGCCAACGTCCTGACTTTC.